One T cell receptor beta chain is described in this entry. Together with a sample-barcoded 5' primer, a J-beta primer mix was included in a second PCR lasting about 7 to 12 cycles. A template-switch adaptor with 12 random nucleotides tagged each cDNA molecule. TCRdb passed the 5' RACE reads through MiXCR, listing each CDR3 protein once. This sample yields about 900,000 distinct CDR3 sequences, of which 48% are seen a single time; 10% to 15% belongs to the top ten. The sample belongs to a study of blood T cells in healthy people across ages. The CDR3 runs 15 residues. The chain links TRBV21-1 to TRBJ2-3; the table's TRBD1 call for D was not verified on the DNA. TRBV21-1 is annotated as a pseudogene. Sample: blood. This sequence was found in a man aged 30-40 years in good health. CDR3 residues: CASSASQQGSDTQYF. CDR3 bases: TGTGCCAGCAGCGCATCCCAACAGGGTTCCGATACGCAGTATTTT.